This entry is about one T cell receptor (beta chain). Its antigen is currently unknown. Amplified TCR beta CDR3 regions derived from RNA transcripts. RT-PCR in the first round (using the HTBI primer set) targeted the TCR CDR3. One entry per CDR3 protein, called by TCRdb with MiXCR from the multiplex PCR reads. Of hundreds of thousands of distinct CDR3 sequences listed, 35% are singletons. The authors deemed Graves' hyperthyroidism stable absent ophthalmopathy progression within 18 months. These patients, aged 18 to 65, had recently diagnosed hyperthyroidism lasting under 2 months. This sample stems from a study of T cells in Graves' hyperthyroidism and ophthalmopathy. The germline CDR1 and CDR2 sequences are SGHTA and FQGNSA. J lost 2 bases, V lost 4 bases, and 15 bases had no gene match. This CDR3 contains 19 residues. Study-wide findings and caveats: Most thyroid-expanded clonotypes above 0.001 were also found in blood. Using 13 V-J features, a model discriminated ophthalmopathy from stable hyperthyroidism.

Sequencing was done on a sample of blood. The chain uses TRBV7-2 and TRBJ2-7; 12 positions agree with TRBD1. This sequence originates from a woman aged 40 to 55 with Graves' hyperthyroidism. This chain's CDR3 is CASSCRGQGAGLGTYEQYF. The CDR3 bases are TGTGCCAGCAGCTGCCGGGGACAGGGGGCAGGTTTGGGTACCTACGAGCAGTACTTC. Drawing the rest from reference TRBV7-2 and TRBJ2-7, the complete variable domain is GAGVSQSPSNKVTEKGKDVELRCDPISGHTALYWYRQSLGQGLEFLIYFQGNSAPDKSGLPSDRFSAERTGGSVSTLTIQRTQQEDSAVYLCASSCRGQGAGLGTYEQYFGPGTRLTVT.